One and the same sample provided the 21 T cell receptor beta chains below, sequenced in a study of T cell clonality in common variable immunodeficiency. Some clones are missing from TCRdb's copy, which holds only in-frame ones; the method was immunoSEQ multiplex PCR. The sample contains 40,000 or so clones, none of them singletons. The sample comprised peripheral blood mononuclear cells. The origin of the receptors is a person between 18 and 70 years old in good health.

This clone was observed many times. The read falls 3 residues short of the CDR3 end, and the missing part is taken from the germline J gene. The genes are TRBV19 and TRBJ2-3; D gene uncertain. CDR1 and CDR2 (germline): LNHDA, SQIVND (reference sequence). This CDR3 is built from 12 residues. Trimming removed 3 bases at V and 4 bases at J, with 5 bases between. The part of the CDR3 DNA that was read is TGTGCCAGTAGTATTAGAGCAGATACG. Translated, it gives CASSIRADT. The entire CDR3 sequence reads CASSIRADTQYF.

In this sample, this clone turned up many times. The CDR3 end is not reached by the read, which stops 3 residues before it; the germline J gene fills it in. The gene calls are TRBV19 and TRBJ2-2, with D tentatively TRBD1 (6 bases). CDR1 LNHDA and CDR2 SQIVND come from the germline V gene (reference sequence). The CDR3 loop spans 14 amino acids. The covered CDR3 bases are TGTGCCAGTAGTATATATGGGGGCCCCTGGAAG. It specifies CASSIYGGPWK. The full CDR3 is CASSIYGGPWKLFF.

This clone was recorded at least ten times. CDR3 residues: CSAPSGLAFTDTQYF. CDR3 DNA (partial): TGCAGTGCCCCCTCGGGACTAGCGTTCACAGATACG. The chain uses TRBV20-1 and TRBJ2-3; 10 positions agree with TRBD2. The read ends 3 residues before the CDR3 terminus; that terminus is restored from the germline J gene. Germline V gene lookup returns CDR1 DFQATT and CDR2 SNEGSKA (reference sequence). This CDR3 spans 15 amino acids. The V segment lost 6 bases and the J segment 2 bases; nucleotides outside the gene matches: 8.

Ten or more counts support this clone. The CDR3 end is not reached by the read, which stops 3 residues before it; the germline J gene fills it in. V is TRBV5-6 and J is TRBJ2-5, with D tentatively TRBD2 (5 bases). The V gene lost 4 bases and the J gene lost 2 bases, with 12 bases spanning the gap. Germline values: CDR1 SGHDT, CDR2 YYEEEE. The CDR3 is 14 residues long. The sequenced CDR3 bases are TGTGCCAGCAGCCCCCCGGGGTTTCAAGAGACC. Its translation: CASSPPGFQET. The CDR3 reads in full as CASSPPGFQETQYF.

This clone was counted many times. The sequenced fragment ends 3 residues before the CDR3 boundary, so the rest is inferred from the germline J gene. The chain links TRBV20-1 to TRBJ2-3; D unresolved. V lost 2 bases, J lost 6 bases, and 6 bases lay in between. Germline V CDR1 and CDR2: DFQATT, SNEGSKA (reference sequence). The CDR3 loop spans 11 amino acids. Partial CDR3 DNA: TGCAGTGCTAGATTGTCGGATACG. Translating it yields CSARLSDT. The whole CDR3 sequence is CSARLSDTQYF.

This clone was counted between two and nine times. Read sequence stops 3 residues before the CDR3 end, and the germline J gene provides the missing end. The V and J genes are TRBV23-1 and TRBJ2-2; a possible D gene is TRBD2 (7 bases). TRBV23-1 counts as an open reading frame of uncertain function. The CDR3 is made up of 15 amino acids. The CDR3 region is CASSREGGSSEKLFF. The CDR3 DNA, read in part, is TGCGCCAGCAGTAGAGAGGGGGGGAGTTCTGAAAAG.

The chain's CDR3 is CASRANRGPDTAFF. CDR3 bases read: TGTGCCAGTAGAGCCAACAGGGGGCCAGATACA. The chain carries TRBV19 and TRBJ1-1; TRBD1 matches 9 bases. The read ends 3 residues shy of where the CDR3 ends; the end is completed using the germline J gene. Germline CDR1 and CDR2: LNHDA and SQIVND (reference sequence). This CDR3 comprises 14 residues.

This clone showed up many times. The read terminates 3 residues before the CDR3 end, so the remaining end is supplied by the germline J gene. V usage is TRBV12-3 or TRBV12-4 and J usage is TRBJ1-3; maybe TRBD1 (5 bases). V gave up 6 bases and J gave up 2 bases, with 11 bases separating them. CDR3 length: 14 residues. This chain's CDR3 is CASSLDRTGNTIYF. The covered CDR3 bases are TGTGCCAGCAGCCTCGACAGAACTGGAAACACC.

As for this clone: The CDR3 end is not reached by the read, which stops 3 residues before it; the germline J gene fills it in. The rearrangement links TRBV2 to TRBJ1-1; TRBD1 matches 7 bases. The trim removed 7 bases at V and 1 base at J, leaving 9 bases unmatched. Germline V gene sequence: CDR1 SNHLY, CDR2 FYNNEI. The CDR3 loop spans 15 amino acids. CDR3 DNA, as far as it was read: TGTGCCAGCACCACTATGGGACAGCAGAACACTGAA. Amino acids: CASTTMGQQNTE. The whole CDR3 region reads CASTTMGQQNTEAFF.

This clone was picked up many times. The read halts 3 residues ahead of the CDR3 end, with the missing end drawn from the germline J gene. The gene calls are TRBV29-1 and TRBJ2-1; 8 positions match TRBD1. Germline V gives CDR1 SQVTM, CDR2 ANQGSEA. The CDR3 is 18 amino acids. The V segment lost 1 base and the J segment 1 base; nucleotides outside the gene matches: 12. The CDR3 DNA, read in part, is TGCAGCGTTGAAGGAACGAGCAGGGGGCGCGATTCCTACAATGAG. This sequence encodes CSVEGTSRGRDSYNE. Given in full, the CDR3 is CSVEGTSRGRDSYNEQFF.

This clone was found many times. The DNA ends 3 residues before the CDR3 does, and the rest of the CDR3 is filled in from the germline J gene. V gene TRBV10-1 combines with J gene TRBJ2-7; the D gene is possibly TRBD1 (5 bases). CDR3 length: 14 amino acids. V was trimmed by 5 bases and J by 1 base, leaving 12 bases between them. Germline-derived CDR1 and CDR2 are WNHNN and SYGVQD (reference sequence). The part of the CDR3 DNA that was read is TGCGCCAGCAGTCCCCCCGGACATTCCTACGAG. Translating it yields CASSPPGHSYE. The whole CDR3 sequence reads CASSPPGHSYEQYF.

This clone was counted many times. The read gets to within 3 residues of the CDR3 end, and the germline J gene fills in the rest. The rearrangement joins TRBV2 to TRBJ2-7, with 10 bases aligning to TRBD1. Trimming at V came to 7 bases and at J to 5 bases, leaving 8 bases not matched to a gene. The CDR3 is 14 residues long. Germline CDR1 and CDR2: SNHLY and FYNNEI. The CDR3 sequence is CASKWDRGGDEQYF. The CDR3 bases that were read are TGTGCCAGCAAGTGGGACAGGGGCGGCGACGAG.

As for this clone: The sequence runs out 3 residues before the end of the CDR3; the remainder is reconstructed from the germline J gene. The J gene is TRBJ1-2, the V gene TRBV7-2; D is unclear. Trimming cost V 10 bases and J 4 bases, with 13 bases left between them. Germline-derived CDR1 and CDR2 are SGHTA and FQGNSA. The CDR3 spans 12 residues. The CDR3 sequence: CANGPITYGYTF. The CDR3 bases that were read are TGTGCCAACGGTCCCATAACCTATGGC.

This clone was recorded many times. The CDR3 loop is CASTLQQGGNTIYF. CDR3 DNA, as far as it was read: TGTGCCAGCACTCTCCAACAGGGAGGAAACACC. The chain couples TRBV7-9 to TRBJ1-3, with a weak D call TRBD1 (6 bases). The read finishes 3 residues shy of the CDR3 end, and the germline J gene is used to complete it. Germline lookup yields CDR1 SEHNR and CDR2 FQNEAQ (reference sequence). The V end lost 7 bases, the J end lost 4 bases, and 14 bases lay between the germline ends. This CDR3 has 14 residues.

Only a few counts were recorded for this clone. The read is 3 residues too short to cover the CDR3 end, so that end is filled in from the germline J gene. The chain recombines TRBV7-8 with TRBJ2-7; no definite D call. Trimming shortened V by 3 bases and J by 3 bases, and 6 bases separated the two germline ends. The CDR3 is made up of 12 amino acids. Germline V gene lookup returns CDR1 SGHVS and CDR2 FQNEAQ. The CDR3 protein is CASSFTFYEQYF. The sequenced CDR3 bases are TGTGCCAGCAGCTTTACTTTCTACGAG.

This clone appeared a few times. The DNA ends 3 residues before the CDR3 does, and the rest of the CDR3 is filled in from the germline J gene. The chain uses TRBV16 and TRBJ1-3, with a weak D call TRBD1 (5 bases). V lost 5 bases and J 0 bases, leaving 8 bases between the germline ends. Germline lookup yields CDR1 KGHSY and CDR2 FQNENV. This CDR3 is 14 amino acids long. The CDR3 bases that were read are TGTGCCAGCAGCACGACAGTCTCTGGAAACACC. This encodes CASSTTVSGNT. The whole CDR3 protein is CASSTTVSGNTIYF.

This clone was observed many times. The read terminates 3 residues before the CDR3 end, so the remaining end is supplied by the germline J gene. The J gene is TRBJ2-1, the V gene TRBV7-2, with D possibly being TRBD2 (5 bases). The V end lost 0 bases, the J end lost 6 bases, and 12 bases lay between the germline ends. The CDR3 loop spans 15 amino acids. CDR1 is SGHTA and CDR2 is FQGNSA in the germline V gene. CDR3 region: CASSLAPGLGNEQFF. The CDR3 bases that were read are TGTGCCAGCAGCTTAGCCCCGGGGTTAGGCAATGAG.

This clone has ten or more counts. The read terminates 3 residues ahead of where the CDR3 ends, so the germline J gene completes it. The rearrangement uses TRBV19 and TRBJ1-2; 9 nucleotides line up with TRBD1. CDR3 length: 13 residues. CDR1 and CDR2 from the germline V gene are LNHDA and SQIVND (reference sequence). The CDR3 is CASSRDRGDGYTF. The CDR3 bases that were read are TGTGCCAGTAGTAGAGACAGGGGGGACGGC. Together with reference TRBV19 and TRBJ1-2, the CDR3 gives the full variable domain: DGGITQSPKYLFRKEGQNVTLSCEQNLNHDAMYWYRQDPGQGLRLIYYSQIVNDFQKGDIAEGYSVSREKKESFPLTVTSAQKNPTAFYLCASSRDRGDGYTFGSGTRLTVV.

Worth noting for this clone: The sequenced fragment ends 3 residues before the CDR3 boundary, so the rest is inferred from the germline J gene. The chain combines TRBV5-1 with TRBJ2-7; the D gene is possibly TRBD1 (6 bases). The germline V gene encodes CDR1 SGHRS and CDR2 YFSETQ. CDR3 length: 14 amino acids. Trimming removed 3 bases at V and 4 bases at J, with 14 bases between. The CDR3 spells CASSYTGFSYEQYF. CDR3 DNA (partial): TGCGCCAGCAGCTATACAGGGTTCTCGTACGAG.

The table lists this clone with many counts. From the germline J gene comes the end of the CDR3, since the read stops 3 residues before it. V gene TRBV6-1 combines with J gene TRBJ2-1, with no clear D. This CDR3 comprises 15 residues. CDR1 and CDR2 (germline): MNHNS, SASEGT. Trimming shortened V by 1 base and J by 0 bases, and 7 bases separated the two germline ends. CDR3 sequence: CASSEVTYSYNEQFF. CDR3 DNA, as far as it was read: TGTGCCAGCAGTGAAGTAACCTACTCCTACAATGAG.

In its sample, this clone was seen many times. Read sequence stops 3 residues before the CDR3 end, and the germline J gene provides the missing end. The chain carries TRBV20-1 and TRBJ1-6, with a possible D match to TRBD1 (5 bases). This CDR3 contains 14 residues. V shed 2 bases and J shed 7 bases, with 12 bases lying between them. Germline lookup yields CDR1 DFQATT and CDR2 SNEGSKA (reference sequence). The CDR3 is CSARRERGNSPLHF. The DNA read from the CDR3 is TGCAGTGCTAGAAGGGAACGGGGGAATTCACCC.